The sequence of this T cell receptor beta chain was determined in a study of beta chain features in type 1 diabetes (dated by TCRdb to the late 2010s). About the investigation overall: Mean age, gender distribution, total cell number and subset yield were not different between patients and healthy donors. The study compared the TCRB repertoires of sorted circulating CD4+ T cell subsets in recently diagnosed type 1 diabetes patients with those in matched healthy donors. Across all samples, fewer than 110,000,000 sorted cells were examined, and cell number per subset correlated strongly with RNA yield. Regulatory and stem cell-like memory subsets were obtained from only 8 patients and about eight healthy donors, while naive and central memory subsets were obtained from all 28 donors. What the work shows at the level of the full study, not this receptor alone: Only small numbers of individuals were included in the HLA sub-analyses, which left unresolved whether HLA type had any influence on TCRB rearrangement. In all four CD4+ subsets, TCRB CDR3 length was moderately but significantly shorter in type 1 diabetes patients. PCR might favor shorter templates, but patient and control samples were amplified and corrected together, so any skew would affect both groups equally. Sequencing cDNA rather than genomic DNA could over-represent highly expressing activated cells, although activation and CD3 levels did not differ between groups. Naive, central memory and regulatory TCRB repertoires appeared to be more similar among patients than among healthy donors. Fewer insertions and more nucleotide deletions at VDJ recombination sites were observed in patients with type 1 diabetes, implying thymic rearrangement abnormalities.

Each donor gave one peripheral blood draw, about 100 mL on average, collected into heparinised tubes. A BD FACSAria II and a panel including CD45RO, CCR7, CD25, CD127, CD95 and CD27 were used to sort naive, central memory, regulatory and stem cell-like memory CD4+ T cells. All sorted populations exceeded 95% purity. PBMCs were isolated immediately by Lymphoprep density gradient centrifugation and stained directly without culture. So that batch effects would be minimized, each experiment stained and sorted samples in pairs, pairing one healthy donor with one patient. The germline ends are 6 bases apart after V is trimmed by 5 bases and J by 1 base. Taken from cysteine to phenylalanine, the CDR3 has 13 residues. The DNA shown is the 39-base CDR3, in frame from base 1. The germline V gene encodes CDR1 MRHNA and CDR2 SNTAGT. The entire amount of isolated RNA was reverse transcribed using the High Capacity cDNA Reverse Transcription Kit, so the sequenced TCRB transcripts were expressed ones. Naive, central memory and regulatory T cell samples underwent deep immunoSEQ sequencing, averaging about 3.57 million total reads per sample. Sorted cells were lysed in RLT buffer and RNA was extracted with DNase-treated RNeasy Micro or Mini kits, depending on cell number. To prevent cross-contamination, each cell subset was processed individually, whereas patient and healthy donor samples were processed jointly. Using the immunoSEQ multiplex PCR, TCRB sequences were amplified from cDNA into 87-bp fragments spanning the CDR3 region. Amplicons were sequenced on the Illumina HiSeq platform. As for how the authors treated the data: PCR bias was computationally corrected using synthetic template baselines, reads within Hamming distance 2 were collapsed, and singletons that could not be merged were discarded. By aligning reads against IMGT, V, D and J genes, CDR3 length, and insertions or deletions at six rearrangement sites were assigned. Within each subset, clonotype counts were normalized to the number of sorted cells before true diversity and Gini coefficients were calculated with the tcR R package. The overlap coefficient, calculated on TCRB nucleotide sequences, was used to measure repertoire sharing. As a proxy for the pre-selection repertoire, out-of-frame TCRB sequences from naive cells were analyzed. TCRdb limited this immuneACCESS table to in-frame rearrangements with V and J called. A share of clones is missing; checked studies link under half to unresolved V genes, and the rest is unexplained. V and J calls and clone size come straight from that table; D and trimming were deduced from the DNA. Within this sample are under 300,000 clones, with around 20% of them counted one time only. The top ten clones comprise 0.028% of the sample.

With regard to this clone: This receptor's antigen is unknown. No much larger clone exists at a distance of one base, and base qualities are not known.

The sample comprised naive CD4+ T cells from blood. The cell subset or site tag for this specimen amounts to: true naive CD4+ T cells. The chain uses TRBV6-4 and TRBJ1-5; no D segment can be confidently identified. This clonotype was obtained from a woman aged 40 to 49 with type 1 diabetes. This receptor carries the CDR3 CASSSESNQPQHF. The DNA reads TGTGCCAGCAGTTCCGAGAGCAATCAGCCCCAGCATTTT.